These 19 T cell receptor beta chains originate from one sample sequenced in a study of control samples from healthy donors and cancer patients. Here immunoSEQ multiplex PCR was the method, and the copy in TCRdb shows in-frame clones only, minus some. The table includes approximately 66,000 clones, 90% detected once. The specimen was PBMCs. These receptors all stem from a man between 60 and 70 years old with colorectal cancer.

The chain's CDR3 is CSAGKHRGEAEAFF. DNA of the CDR3: TGCAGCGCGGGCAAGCACAGGGGGGAGGCTGAAGCTTTCTTT. This chain joins TRBV29-1 and TRBJ1-1; TRBD1 agrees at 8 bases. Trimming cost V 7 bases and J 6 bases; bases outside gene matches: 13. The germline V gene encodes CDR1 SQVTM and CDR2 ANQGSEA. The CDR3 sequence is 14 residues long.

This sequence joins TRBV6-5 and TRBJ2-3; 8 bases fit TRBD1. CDR1 MNHEY and CDR2 SVGAGI come from the germline V gene. This CDR3 comprises 14 residues. The V gene end was trimmed by 8 bases and the J gene end by 3 bases; junction bases not matched to a gene: 7. The CDR3 DNA is TGTGCCAGCTCCAACTACAGGGGGACAGATACGCAGTATTTT. It translates to CASSNYRGTDTQYF.

This clone was seen a handful of times. The chain's CDR3 is CASSVGGAGELFF. CDR3 DNA sequence: TGTGCCAGCAGTGTCGGAGGTGCCGGGGAGCTGTTTTTT. V is TRBV2 and J is TRBJ2-2, with a possible D match to TRBD2 (5 bases). Trimming removed 4 bases from V and 6 bases from J, with 9 bases in between. Germline V gene lookup returns CDR1 SNHLY and CDR2 FYNNEI. The CDR3 has 13 amino acids.

The chain has TRBV6-1 and TRBJ2-7, with 8 positions matching TRBD1. The CDR3 covers 14 residues. Germline CDR1 is MNHNS and CDR2 is SASEGT. V lost 5 bases and J lost 2; bases outside the gene matches: 5. The CDR3 loop is CASSPLGQAYEQYF. The CDR3 DNA reads as TGTGCCAGCAGTCCCCTGGGACAGGCCTACGAGCAGTACTTC.

Notes on this clone: At the DNA level, this CDR3 is encoded by other sequences in the same sample as well. The genes are TRBV4-1 and TRBJ1-1; D is possibly TRBD1 (5 bases). Trimming shortened V by 2 bases and J by 1 base, and 8 bases separated the two germline ends. From germline, CDR1 is MGHRA and CDR2 YSYEKL. CDR3 length: 14 amino acids. CDR3 protein: CASSQRGGNTEAFF. CDR3 nucleotides: TGCGCCAGCAGCCAACGGGGCGGGAACACTGAAGCTTTCTTT.

This sequence joins TRBV18 and TRBJ2-5, with 10 nucleotides matching TRBD1. With 0 bases clipped from V and 2 bases from J, the junction kept 0 bases outside the gene matches. The CDR3 totals 15 residues. Germline V CDR1 and CDR2: KGHSH, LQKENI. In nucleotides, the CDR3 is TGTGCCAGCTCACCACCGGGACAGGGGCAAGAGACCCAGTACTTC. Translating it yields CASSPPGQGQETQYF.

This clone was seen only a few times. The gene calls are TRBV10-3 and TRBJ1-3, with a weak D call TRBD1 (5 bases). Trimming left V 8 bases short and J 0 bases short, with 17 bases between. There are 16 residues in the CDR3. Germline CDR1 ENHRY, CDR2 SYGVKD. CDR3 in DNA: TGTGCCATCGGGGCACTCGGAGGAAACTCTGGAAACACCATATATTTT. It is translated as CAIGALGGNSGNTIYF.

This rearrangement joins TRBV7-9 to TRBJ1-3; D might be TRBD1 (5 bases). Germline V gives CDR1 SEHNR, CDR2 FQNEAQ (reference sequence). V lost 1 base to trimming and J lost 4 bases, with 11 bases between them. The CDR3 sequence is 15 residues long. The CDR3, as DNA: TGTGCCAGCAGCTTAGGGGACCTCGTGGGAAACACCATATATTTT. This codes for CASSLGDLVGNTIYF.

The chain is built from TRBV19 and TRBJ2-3, with TRBD2 matching over 11 bases. This CDR3 comprises 16 residues. The J segment lost 5 bases and the V segment lost 8 bases, leaving 12 bases of the junction unmatched. From germline, CDR1 is LNHDA and CDR2 SQIVND (reference sequence). The CDR3 reads CASGASGGFKVDTQYF. The DNA for the CDR3 is TGTGCCAGTGGGGCTAGCGGGGGGTTTAAGGTAGATACGCAGTATTTT.

The chain links TRBV6-1 to TRBJ2-7, with 8 bases that match TRBD2. The trim removed 3 bases at V and 4 bases at J, leaving 5 bases unmatched. In germline, CDR1 is MNHNS, CDR2 SASEGT. This CDR3 is 14 amino acids long. The CDR3 spells CASSEPGGRYEQYF. In DNA, the CDR3 is TGTGCCAGCAGTGAGCCGGGGGGGCGGTACGAGCAGTACTTC.

V is TRBV2 and J is TRBJ1-2; D uncertain. There are 13 residues in the CDR3. Trimming cost V 3 bases and J 4 bases, with 9 bases left between them. CDR1 and CDR2 from the germline V gene are SNHLY and FYNNEI. The CDR3 nucleotides read TGTGCCAGCAGTGACGAGGCCTCCTATGGCTACACCTTC. Its translation: CASSDEASYGYTF.

This chain uses TRBV6-5 with TRBJ2-1; D may be TRBD2 (5 bases). The CDR3 covers 16 residues. Germline V gene lookup returns CDR1 MNHEY and CDR2 SVGAGI. The germline V and J ends were trimmed by 2 bases and 7 bases, with 18 bases remaining between them. In DNA, the CDR3 is TGTGCCAGCAGTTACCGATCGACCCGGGGAGCAAATGAGCAGTTCTTC. Residues: CASSYRSTRGANEQFF.

This chain joins TRBV18 and TRBJ2-7; 11 bases map to TRBD1. This CDR3 contains 15 residues. CDR1 and CDR2 from the germline V gene are KGHSH and LQKENI. V was pared by 5 bases and J by 0 bases, with 3 bases of the junction left unmatched. The CDR3 coding sequence is TGTGCCAGCTCAAAAGGGACAGGGGGCTCCTACGAGCAGTACTTC. Its translation is CASSKGTGGSYEQYF.

The J gene is TRBJ2-7, the V gene TRBV11-3; unclear D gene. The CDR3 is made up of 18 amino acids. Germline assignment: CDR1 SGHNT and CDR2 YENEEA. The V end was cut by 1 base, the J end by 0 bases, with 19 bases between. CDR3 in amino acids: CASSLGLPFKMGSYEQYF. The CDR3 region has the DNA TGTGCCAGCAGCTTAGGCCTACCGTTCAAAATGGGCTCCTACGAGCAGTACTTC.

As DNA, the CDR3 is TGTGCCAGCAGCTTAGCCCCTGGAGGGTTTAATGGCTACACCTTC. It specifies CASSLAPGGFNGYTF. The rearrangement links TRBV11-2 to TRBJ1-2; no reliable D call. Between the trimmed V and J ends, which lost 1 base and 6 bases, there was a span of 15 bases. Germline CDR1 is SGHAT and CDR2 is FQNNGV. This CDR3 spans 15 amino acids.

The chain carries TRBV12-3 or TRBV12-4 and TRBJ2-1, with a tentative D call TRBD2 (5 bases). The CDR3 extends over 12 amino acids. Trimming removed 5 bases at V and 7 bases at J, with 9 bases between. The CDR3: CASSAPGNEQFF. For the CDR3, the DNA is TGTGCCAGCAGTGCCCCGGGGAATGAGCAGTTCTTC.

The chain links TRBV19 to TRBJ1-3; D is undetermined. The CDR3 totals 15 residues. Germline CDR1 is LNHDA and CDR2 is SQIVND (reference sequence). Between the trimmed V and J ends, which lost 5 bases and 2 bases, there was a span of 13 bases. In DNA form, the CDR3 reads TGTGCCAGTAGTTACGGTATAGGGACTGGAAACACCATATATTTT. Translating it yields CASSYGIGTGNTIYF. Using reference TRBV19 and TRBJ1-3 for the parts outside the CDR3, the full variable domain is DGGITQSPKYLFRKEGQNVTLSCEQNLNHDAMYWYRQDPGQGLRLIYYSQIVNDFQKGDIAEGYSVSREKKESFPLTVTSAQKNPTAFYLCASSYGIGTGNTIYFGEGSWLTVV.

This rearrangement joins TRBV9 to TRBJ2-3, with D possibly being TRBD2 (6 bases). The germline V and J ends were trimmed by 3 bases and 1 base, with 15 bases remaining between them. CDR1 and CDR2 from the germline V gene are SGDLS and YYNGEE. This CDR3 has 16 amino acids. As DNA, the CDR3 is TGTGCCAGCAGCGCCCTCCCTCCGGGGGGCACAGATACGCAGTATTTT. This sequence encodes CASSALPPGGTDTQYF. The variable domain in full, completed from reference TRBV9 and TRBJ2-3, reads DSGVTQTPKHLITATGQRVTLRCSPRSGDLSVYWYQQSLDQGLQFLIQYYNGEERAKGNILERFSAQQFPDLHSELNLSSLELGDSALYFCASSALPPGGTDTQYFGPGTRLTVL.

This rearrangement joins TRBV11-2 to TRBJ2-7; possibly TRBD1 or TRBD2 for D (6 bases each). Germline assignment: CDR1 SGHAT and CDR2 FQNNGV. The CDR3 is 17 amino acids. The V end lost 5 bases, the J end lost 3 bases, and 23 bases lay between the germline ends. The CDR3 region has the DNA TGTGCCAGCAGCCTCTACAGGGTGGGGGGTCTCTTCTACGAGCAGTACTTC. Amino acids: CASSLYRVGGLFYEQYF.